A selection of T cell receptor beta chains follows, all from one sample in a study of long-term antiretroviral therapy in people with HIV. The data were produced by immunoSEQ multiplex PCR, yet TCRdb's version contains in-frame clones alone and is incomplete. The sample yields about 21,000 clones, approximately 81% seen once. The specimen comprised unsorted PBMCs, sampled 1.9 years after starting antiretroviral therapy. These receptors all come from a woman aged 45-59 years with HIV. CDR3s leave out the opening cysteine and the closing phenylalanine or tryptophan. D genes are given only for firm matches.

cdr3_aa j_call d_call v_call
ASSIFGTAGNTIY TRBJ1-3 TRBD1 TRBV28
ASSFQGAIDEQF TRBJ2-1 TRBD1 TRBV7-3
ATSPRLAGAFRTDTQY TRBJ2-3 TRBD2 TRBV15
AWNQGGEKLF TRBJ1-4 NA TRBV30
SATTQRRSTDTQY TRBJ2-3 NA TRBV29-1
ASSLGGDTVKEKLF TRBJ1-4 NA TRBV5-4
ASSVDSGGRQETQY TRBJ2-5 TRBD2 TRBV9
ASRDSGLNTGELF TRBJ2-2 TRBD2 TRBV19
ASSLWGDSHEKLF TRBJ1-4 TRBD1 TRBV7-9
ASSPGLATDIQY TRBJ2-4 TRBD2 TRBV27
ASKVGLTKNIQY TRBJ2-4 NA TRBV2
ASSLTLLGQYGYT TRBJ1-2 NA TRBV6-1
ASSALPRAGNTIY TRBJ1-3 NA TRBV13
ASRVRWDRETQY TRBJ2-5 NA TRBV7-6
ASSFIRDTQY TRBJ2-3 NA TRBV7-2
ASSLAGTSYETQY TRBJ2-5 TRBD2 TRBV5-1
ASSPRTKETQY TRBJ2-5 NA TRBV7-2
ASSDTTYNEQF TRBJ2-1 NA TRBV2